This TCR beta chain is from a study of control samples from healthy donors and cancer patients. The table came from immunoSEQ multiplex PCR; TCRdb's copy has only in-frame clones and leaves some out. The sample includes some 130,000 clones, around 96% seen only once; the top ten take roughly 4%. V was shortened by 0 bases and J by 6 bases, with 15 bases between the two germline ends. The length of the CDR3 is 15 residues. Germline values: CDR1 SGDLS, CDR2 YYNGEE. Material for sequencing was blood. V is TRBV9 and J is TRBJ1-2; the D gene is possibly TRBD1 (5 bases). This clonotype was obtained from a man in his thirties or forties in good health. The CDR3 DNA sequence: TGTGCCAGCAGCGTAGAAGACAGCAAGGGACATGGCTACACCTTC. The encoded protein is CASSVEDSKGHGYTF.